One sample yielded the 7 T cell receptor beta chains listed below, sequenced in a study of T cell responses to AZD1222 COVID-19 vaccine. The method was immunoSEQ multiplex PCR; TCRdb's version includes in-frame clones alone and lacks a portion of them. The sample gives about 160,000 clones, under 95% of which show up once; 5.1% is in the top ten. Sequencing was performed on peripheral blood, taken 28 days after the second AZD1222 dose. The receptors shown here come from an adult who received the AZD1222 COVID-19 vaccine.

The rearrangement links TRBV19 to TRBJ2-4; D possibly corresponds to TRBD2 (5 bases). This CDR3 has 16 residues. The germline V and J ends were trimmed by 3 bases and 2 bases, with 14 bases remaining between them. Germline values: CDR1 LNHDA, CDR2 SQIVND (reference sequence). The CDR3 DNA reads as TGTGCCAGTAGTATCCTCCTGACTAAAACCAAAAACATTCAGTACTTC. Residues: CASSILLTKTKNIQYF.

The chain is built from TRBV28 and TRBJ2-3, with no clear D. The germline V gene has CDR1 MDHEN and CDR2 SYDVKM. Trimming stripped 2 bases from V and 11 bases from J, with 14 bases between. The length of the CDR3 is 13 residues. CDR3 residues: CASSLSPKRGQYF. The CDR3 DNA is TGTGCCAGCAGTTTAAGTCCAAAACGAGGGCAGTATTTT.

The chain has TRBV4-3 and TRBJ1-1; D remains ambiguous. There are 15 residues in the CDR3. The V end was cut by 5 bases, the J end by 0 bases, with 13 bases between. Germline V lookup: CDR1 LGHNA, CDR2 YSLEER. The DNA of the CDR3 is TGCGCCAGCAGCAACCGCAGGCAGTTGAACACTGAAGCTTTCTTT. Translating it yields CASSNRRQLNTEAFF.

This chain joins TRBV19 and TRBJ2-2; 8 bases map to TRBD2. Trimming at V came to 2 bases and at J to 5 bases, leaving 7 bases not matched to a gene. Germline assignment: CDR1 LNHDA and CDR2 SQIVND (reference sequence). The CDR3 is 16 amino acids. The CDR3 spells CASSILSGRRTGELFF. In DNA form, the CDR3 reads TGTGCCAGTAGTATATTAAGCGGGAGAAGGACCGGGGAGCTGTTTTTT.

The chain recombines TRBV5-1 with TRBJ1-6, with D hard to call. Between the trimmed V and J ends, which lost 5 bases and 13 bases, there was a span of 16 bases. Germline V gene lookup returns CDR1 SGHRS and CDR2 YFSETQ. This CDR3 is 13 amino acids long. CDR3: CASRESPDDPLHF. CDR3 coding DNA: TGCGCCAGCAGGGAGTCCCCTGATGATCCCCTCCACTTT.

This clone was detected only once. The rearrangement links TRBV2 to TRBJ1-5, with D unclear. CDR3 size: 12 residues. Germline-derived CDR1 and CDR2 are SNHLY and FYNNEI. V lost 5 bases to trimming and J lost 1 base, with 3 bases between them. CDR3 amino acids: CASSRSNQPQHF. The CDR3 nucleotides are TGTGCCAGCAGTCGGAGCAATCAGCCCCAGCATTTT.

Only one count was recorded for this clone. The chain links TRBV2 to TRBJ2-3; 8 nucleotides match TRBD2. The CDR3 totals 15 residues. CDR1 and CDR2 from the germline V gene are SNHLY and FYNNEI. V was clipped by 6 bases and J by 5 bases; unmatched bases: 10. The CDR3 protein is CASRPAGDLKDTQYF. DNA of the CDR3: TGTGCCAGCAGGCCAGCGGGAGATCTCAAAGATACGCAGTATTTT.